Listed here is a single T cell receptor beta chain. This specimen comes from a study of blood T cell repertoires in COVID-19. Trimming pared 7 bases from V and 0 bases from J, leaving 13 bases between. Germline values: CDR1 LGHDT, CDR2 YNNKEL (reference sequence). CDR3 length: 15 amino acids. Only in-frame clones appear in the TCRdb table, and some are missing; sequencing was by immunoSEQ multiplex PCR. Among just over 95,000 clones listed, 82% were seen once. This sequence joins TRBV3-1 (or the pseudogene TRBV3-2) and TRBJ1-3; unclear D gene. The receptor's source is a man at least 80 years old with acute or convalescent COVID-19. Specimen: peripheral blood. CDR3 in amino acids: CASTQYRSSGNTIYF. CDR3 nucleotide sequence: TGTGCCAGCACCCAGTATAGGAGCTCTGGAAACACCATATATTTT.